This T cell receptor (beta chain) appears in the sequencing data of a study of shared clonotypes between healthy human individuals. Naive CD8 populations comprised CD45RO-negative cells positively selected for CCR7, excluding terminally differentiated effector memory CD45RA+ cells. The table came from immunoSEQ multiplex PCR; TCRdb's copy has only in-frame clones and leaves some out. The sample holds almost 700,000 clones, about 90% seen once. Germline CDR1 reads SNHLY; CDR2 reads FYNNEI. Trimming at V came to 9 bases and at J to 5 bases, leaving 15 bases not matched to a gene. This CDR3 region has 15 residues.

The rearrangement uses TRBV2 and TRBJ2-5; TRBD2 matches at 7 bases. The receptor was derived from a man between 25 and 39 years old in good health. Sequences were obtained from naive CD8+ T cells sorted from blood. The CDR3 nucleotides are TGTGCCAGTTCTCCTGGTTATGCCGGGGGGGAGACCCAGTACTTC. This translates into CASSPGYAGGETQYF.